This is a list of T cell receptor beta chains from one sample in a study of T cell changes during pregnancy in multiple sclerosis. Repertoires were generated with immunoSEQ multiplex PCR, while TCRdb's copy carries only in-frame clones and drops some. The data show 29,000 or so clones, roughly nine tenths seen once. Specimen: CD8+ T cells from peripheral blood mononuclear cells, collected in the second trimester of pregnancy. These receptor sequences come from a female donor with multiple sclerosis, enrolled in a pregnancy study. Both conserved end residues are part of each CDR3. Fields, in order: CDR3 DNA, CDR3 protein, D gene, J gene, V gene, clone size. D genes are given only for firm matches. For some rows the clone size is stated as once, few or many, or as a class when expanded; others skip it.

TGCGCCAGCAGCCAAGGGCGACTAGCGGGGGGGCCCGGGGAGCTGTTTTTT,CASSQGRLAGGPGELFF,TRBD2,TRBJ2-2,TRBV4-3,NA
TGTGCCAGCAGCTCTCCCACAGGGGGCGCGGAAGCTTTCTTT,CASSSPTGGAEAFF,TRBD1,TRBJ1-1,TRBV7-9,NA
TGCGCCAGCAGTGATATCGACAGAAAGCAGTACTTC,CASSDIDRKQYF,NA,TRBJ2-7,TRBV10-2,NA
TGTGCCAGCAGCCCACAGGGTTACAATGAGCAGTTCTTC,CASSPQGYNEQFF,NA,TRBJ2-1,TRBV6-5,NA
TGTGCCACCAGCAGAGAGGGCAGGGTCACTGAAGCTTTCTTT,CATSREGRVTEAFF,NA,TRBJ1-1,TRBV15,NA
TGTGCCAGTAGGGAGACAGAAAATTCACCCCTCCACTTT,CASRETENSPLHF,NA,TRBJ1-6,TRBV19,NA
TGTGCCAGCAGTTTATTGCGGCTCAGCGACAATGAGCAGTTCTTC,CASSLLRLSDNEQFF,NA,TRBJ2-1,TRBV28,NA
TGCGCCAGCACCACTCACGGGGCTAGCGGGACCTACAATGAGCAGTTCTTC,CASTTHGASGTYNEQFF,TRBD2,TRBJ2-1,TRBV5-1,NA
TGCGCCAGCAGCCAAGATCCTGCAGGGGACTCCTACGAGCAGTACTTC,CASSQDPAGDSYEQYF,NA,TRBJ2-7,TRBV4-3,once
TGTGCCAGCAGCTTCCCGGGGCGGGAGGTCGGCTACACCTTC,CASSFPGREVGYTF,NA,TRBJ1-2,TRBV7-9,NA
TGCGCCAGCAGCAGGACTAGCGGGGGGTCTGGGGAGACCCAGTACTTC,CASSRTSGGSGETQYF,TRBD2,TRBJ2-5,TRBV4-1,NA
TGTGCCAGCAGTGACATCAAAGGGGGAGATACGCAGTATTTT,CASSDIKGGDTQYF,NA,TRBJ2-3,TRBV6-4,few
TGTGCCTGGAGTGGGACAGTCAACAATCAGCCCCAGCATTTT,CAWSGTVNNQPQHF,NA,TRBJ1-5,TRBV30,NA
TGTGCCAGCAGCTTTTCAACAGGGGTAGTCTCCTACGAGCAGTACTTC,CASSFSTGVVSYEQYF,TRBD1,TRBJ2-7,TRBV5-6,NA
TGTGCCAGCAGTATAATCAATGAGCAGTTCTTC,CASSIINEQFF,NA,TRBJ2-1,TRBV7-9,NA
TGTGCCTGGGCCACCGGACAAGCAAACTCTGGGGCCAACGTCCTGACTTTC,CAWATGQANSGANVLTF,NA,TRBJ2-6,TRBV30,NA
TGTGCCAGCAGTTACGGGCTAGCGGGATCCTACGAGCAGTACTTC,CASSYGLAGSYEQYF,TRBD2,TRBJ2-7,TRBV6-5,NA